The source of this T cell receptor (beta chain) is a study of Ad26.COV2.S vaccination and SARS-CoV-2 variants. Study details: Ad26.COV2.S was injected intramuscularly once or twice, 56 days apart.

Treatment reported: roughly 19 received Ad26.COV2.S at low or high dose, single or two shots; several received placebo; per-sample allocation not given. Specimens were obtained on day 63 following the first vaccine or placebo injection. Whoever gave the sample was an adult aged 18-55 years in Boston. Sequencing used immunoSEQ multiplex PCR; TCRdb keeps in-frame clones, though not all of them. This sample has 500,000 or so clones, with 70% to 90% found just once. V gave up 2 bases and J gave up 7 bases, with 17 bases separating them. Germline lookup yields CDR1 LGHDT and CDR2 YNNKEL (reference sequence). This CDR3 contains 15 residues.

The chain couples TRBV3-1 (or the pseudogene TRBV3-2) to TRBJ2-5; weak D call: TRBD1 (5 bases). The sequencing used peripheral blood, collected in a trial of Ad26.COV2.S vaccine versus placebo. The clonotype was recovered from a person between 18 and 60 years old who received the Ad26.COV2.S COVID-19 vaccine or a placebo. The CDR3 reads CASSQRGDGLGTQYF. Here the CDR3 DNA reads TGTGCCAGCAGCCAAAGGGGCGATGGGCTCGGGACCCAGTACTTC.